This T cell receptor (beta chain) derives from a study of OX40 agonist ivuxolimab in advanced cancers. Trimming stripped 6 bases from V and 7 bases from J, with 10 bases between. The germline CDR1 and CDR2 sequences are LNHDA and SQIVND (reference sequence). The CDR3 has 12 residues. Produced via immunoSEQ multiplex PCR; TCRdb's table is partial and in-frame only. The sample carries tens of thousands of clones, 85% to 95% recorded once. This sequence originates from an adult with an advanced solid tumor such as melanoma, head and neck, liver or kidney cancer. The J gene is TRBJ2-1, the V gene TRBV19; D may be TRBD1 (6 bases). The sample consisted of CD4+ or CD8+ T cells sorted from blood, taken in a trial of the OX40 agonist ivuxolimab. The CDR3 sequence: CASSRTANEQFF. In DNA form, the CDR3 reads TGTGCCAGTAGCCGGACAGCTAATGAGCAGTTCTTC.